This T cell receptor (beta chain) stems from a study of CD8 T cells in ankylosing spondylitis. Quantitative 5'-RACE with molecular barcodes generated TCR beta libraries. TCRdb processed the 5' RACE reads anew with MiXCR; each CDR3 protein has one entry. The table has 310,000 or so distinct CDR3 sequences, around 20% seen once. This clonotype was seen more than once but under ten times. CDR3 length: 13 amino acids. Germline loops: CDR1 MDHEN, CDR2 SYDVKM. V was cut by 6 bases and J by 0 bases, with 6 bases left in between. The specimen sequenced was blood, either unsorted or a sorted T cell fraction (not recorded which). The TCR was taken from a male donor with ankylosing spondylitis or in good health (not recorded which). The chain recombines TRBV28 with TRBJ2-1; no reliable D call. The CDR3 DNA follows: TGTGCCAGCAGCACAGACTCCTACAATGAGCAGTTCTTC. Its protein is CASSTDSYNEQFF.